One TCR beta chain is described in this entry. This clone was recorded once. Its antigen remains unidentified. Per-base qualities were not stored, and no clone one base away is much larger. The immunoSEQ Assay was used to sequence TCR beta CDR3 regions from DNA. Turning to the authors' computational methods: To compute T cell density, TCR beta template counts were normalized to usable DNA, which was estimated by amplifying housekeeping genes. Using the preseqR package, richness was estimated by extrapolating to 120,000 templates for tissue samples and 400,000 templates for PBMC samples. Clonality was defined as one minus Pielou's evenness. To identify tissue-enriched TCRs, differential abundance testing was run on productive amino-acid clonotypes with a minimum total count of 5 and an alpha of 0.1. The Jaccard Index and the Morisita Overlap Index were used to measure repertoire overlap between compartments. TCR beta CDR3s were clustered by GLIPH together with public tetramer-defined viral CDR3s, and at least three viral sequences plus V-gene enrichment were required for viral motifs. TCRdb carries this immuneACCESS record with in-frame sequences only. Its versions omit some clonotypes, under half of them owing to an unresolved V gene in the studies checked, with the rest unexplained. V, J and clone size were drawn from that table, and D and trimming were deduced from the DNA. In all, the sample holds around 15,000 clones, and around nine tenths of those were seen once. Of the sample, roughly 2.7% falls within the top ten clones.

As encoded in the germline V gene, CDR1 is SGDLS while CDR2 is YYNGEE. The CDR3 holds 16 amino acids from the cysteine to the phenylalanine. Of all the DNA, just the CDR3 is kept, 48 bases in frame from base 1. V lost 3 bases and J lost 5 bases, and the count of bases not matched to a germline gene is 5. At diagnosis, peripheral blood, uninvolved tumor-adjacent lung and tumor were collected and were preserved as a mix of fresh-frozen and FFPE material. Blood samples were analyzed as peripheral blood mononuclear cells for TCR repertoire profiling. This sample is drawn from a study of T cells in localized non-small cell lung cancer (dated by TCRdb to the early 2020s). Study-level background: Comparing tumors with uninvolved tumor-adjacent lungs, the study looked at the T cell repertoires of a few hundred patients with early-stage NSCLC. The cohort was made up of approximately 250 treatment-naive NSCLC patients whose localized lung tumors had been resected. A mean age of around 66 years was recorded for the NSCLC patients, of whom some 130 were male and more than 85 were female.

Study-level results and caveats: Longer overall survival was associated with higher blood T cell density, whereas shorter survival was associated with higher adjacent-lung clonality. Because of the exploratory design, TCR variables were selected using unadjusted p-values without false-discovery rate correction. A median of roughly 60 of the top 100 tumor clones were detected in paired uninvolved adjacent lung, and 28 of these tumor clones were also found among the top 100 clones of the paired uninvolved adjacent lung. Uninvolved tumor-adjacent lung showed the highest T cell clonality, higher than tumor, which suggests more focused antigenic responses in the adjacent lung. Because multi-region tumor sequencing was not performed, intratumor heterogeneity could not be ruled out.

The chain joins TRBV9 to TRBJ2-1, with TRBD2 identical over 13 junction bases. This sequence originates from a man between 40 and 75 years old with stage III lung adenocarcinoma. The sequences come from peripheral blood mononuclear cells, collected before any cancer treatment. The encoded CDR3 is CASSARGLAGHNEQFF. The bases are TGTGCCAGCAGCGCGCGGGGACTAGCGGGACACAATGAGCAGTTCTTC.